This T cell receptor (beta chain) came from a study of patients and donors after allogeneic stem cell transplantation. This CDR3 has 16 residues. The germline V gene encodes CDR1 SGDLS and CDR2 YYNGEE. V was shortened by 4 bases and J by 4 bases, with 15 bases between the two germline ends. This clonotype was detected many times. One entry per CDR3 protein results from TCRdb running MiXCR on the RT-PCR reads. This sample has roughly 880,000 distinct CDR3 sequences, with about a sixth found just once. This sequence was found in a human donor who was either an allogeneic HSCT recipient or a stem cell or donor lymphocyte infusion donor (not recorded which). It is not recorded whose cells these are; they may come from a transplant donor. V is TRBV9 and J is TRBJ1-6; no definite D call. Source material: blood, either unsorted or a sorted T cell fraction (not recorded which). CDR3 amino acids: CASSPWPSEYNSPLHF. The CDR3 DNA follows: TGTGCCAGCAGCCCGTGGCCGTCAGAGTATAATTCACCCCTCCACTTT.